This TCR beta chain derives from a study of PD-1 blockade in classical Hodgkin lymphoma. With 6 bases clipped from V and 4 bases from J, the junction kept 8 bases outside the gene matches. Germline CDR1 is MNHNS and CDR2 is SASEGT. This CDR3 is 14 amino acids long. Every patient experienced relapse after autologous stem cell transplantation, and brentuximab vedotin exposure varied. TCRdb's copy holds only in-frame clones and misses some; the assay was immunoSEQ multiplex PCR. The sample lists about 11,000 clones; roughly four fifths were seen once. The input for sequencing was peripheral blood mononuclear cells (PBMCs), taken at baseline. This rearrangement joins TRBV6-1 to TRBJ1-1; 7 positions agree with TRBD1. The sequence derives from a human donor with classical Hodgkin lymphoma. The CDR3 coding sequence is TGTGCCAGCAGGGACAGGAGTCAAGGCACTGAAGCTTTCTTT. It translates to CASRDRSQGTEAFF.